This T cell receptor (beta chain) was identified during a study of shared clonotypes between healthy human individuals (dated by TCRdb to about 2020). The study in broad terms: The cohort included three men and a couple of women between 18 and 49 years of age. Leukapheresis yielded between about 0.9 and 9 billion PBMCs per donor. To increase sequencing depth and limit assay-specific biases, different laboratories used diverse techniques to prepare libraries and sequence TCR repertoires. To estimate repertoire size and how much clonotype sharing occurs between individuals, the study deeply sequenced the blood TCR repertoires of five healthy adults. For each donor, CD4 naive and CD4 memory were each run on three plates, CD8 naive on two plates, and CD8 memory on one plate.

In the case of this clone: The specificity of this receptor is unknown. No qualities accompany the bases; no much larger clone lies one base away.

Using the deep immunoSEQ assay, multiplex PCR amplified TCR CDR3 regions from genomic DNA. Genomic DNA extracted from each cell subset was distributed evenly over all wells of several immunoSEQ 96-well plates, and each plate served as one replicate. For sorted subsets, around 200 ng genomic DNA, equal to 30,000 to 35,000 T cell genomes, was loaded into each replicate PCR. The purified libraries were quantified using a Qubit 3.0 fluorometer, sized with a Bioanalyzer 2100, and then quantified again using the KAPA Library Quantification kit. Each immunoSEQ 96-well plate was sequenced on its own single-read 150-cycle Illumina NextSeq 550 flow cell. The source study handled its data this way. Because the immunoSEQ output included only junctional sequences and no quality scores, the filtering could not be the same as the filtering used for full-length reads. Sequences were annotated with PyIR, a Python wrapper for IgBLAST v1.9, and V/J genes and CDR3 were assigned using IMGT germline references. Reads with weak V/J assignments (E-value above 1e-6), missing CDR3, stop codons, out-of-frame junctions, or ambiguous translated residues were removed. A V3J clonotype was defined by an identical inferred V gene, J gene, and CDR3 amino acid sequence. Percentage overlap between repertoires was computed as shared unique clonotypes divided by the size of the smaller repertoire. Richness of each repertoire was evaluated using RTK rarefaction, the Chao1 estimator, and Recon v2.1 estimates of unobserved clonotypes. For all TCRbeta clonotypes obtained by the gDNA method from a few donors, generation probabilities were computed with OLGA. TCRdb re-hosts the immuneACCESS table, in-frame sequences only. Its copies lack some clones; in the studies checked, an unresolved V gene accounts for under half of them, and the cause for the rest is not known. D and trimming come from the DNA, and the V and J calls and clone size come from that table. The sample has about 660,000 clones on record, approximately 79% of them singletons. 1.7% of the sample rests with the top ten.

Study-wide findings and limitations: Clonotypes shared by all four sorted-subset donors showed higher generation probabilities than non-shared clonotypes. Naive subsets generally had larger estimated clonotype richness than memory subsets. Sharing across several donors was observed for 4.5% to 6.5% of naive CD4, over 3% of naive CD8, 2% to 2.5% of memory CD4, and roughly 0.43% of memory CD8 clonotypes. Sampling was restricted to blood, and TCR repertoires in tissue are likely to differ from TCR repertoires in blood. Incomplete sequencing was indicated by rarefaction of sorted-subset datasets, despite the large sequencing depth. Because the study included a small number of donors, the genetic and exposure-history diversity represented was limited. Pairwise subsampling indicated that sequencing depth was expected to affect the degree of clonotype sharing among donors.

The CDR3, from cysteine to phenylalanine, totals 13 residues. Only the CDR3 region is kept as DNA, spanning 39 bases read in frame from base 1. The germline V gene provides CDR1 SQVTM and CDR2 ANQGSEA. The donors were healthy, HIV-negative adults with no recently reported acute infections or vaccinations. Only Caucasian adults living in Nashville, Tennessee, USA were represented among the donors. CD4+ T cells were enriched through magnetic negative selection, after which naive cells were positively selected on CD45RA and the remaining negative fraction served as the memory subset. Blood was obtained by leukapheresis, after which PBMCs were separated by Ficoll-Histopaque density gradient centrifugation and cryopreserved in liquid nitrogen vapor phase. Analytical flow cytometry was used to check the purity and quantity of every magnetically sorted T cell population. Each sorted fraction had its genomic DNA isolated and then quantified by UV absorbance on a Nanodrop 2000c.

Sequences were obtained from memory CD4+ T cells sorted from blood. The sample's cell subset or site label is to be understood as: CD45RA-negative fraction. The sequence was obtained from a woman in her 30s in good health. Recombination connected TRBV29-1 to TRBJ2-5; the D region possibly corresponds to TRBD2 (5 bases align). With the DNA end fitting TRBJ2-7 better, the J assignment may be wrong. The CDR3 amino acid sequence is: CSAADLISYEQYF. At the DNA level, the sequence is TGCAGCGCAGCGGACTTGATATCCTACGAGCAGTACTTC.